The rows below give T cell receptor beta chains drawn from one sample of a study of kidney transplant recipient with SARS-CoV-2 infection. TCRdb redid the calling of the reads with MiXCR, one entry per CDR3 protein. The sample holds 200,000 to 300,000 distinct CDR3 sequences, about 30% seen once. The material sequenced was a blood sample, taken at baseline and on approximately day 120 from a kidney transplant recipient. These TCRs come from a male patient between 25 and 39 years old who had COVID-19 and was a kidney transplant recipient. Part of the T cells may come from the graft donor. Both conserved end residues are part of each CDR3. Fields, in order: D gene, V gene, clone size, CDR3 length, J gene, CDR3 DNA, CDR3 protein. The D gene is left open where the match is weak. A row's size may be missing; if present it is once, few, many or a size class.

.	TRBV24-1	many	17	TRBJ1-2	TGTGCCACCAGTCTTGTGGTTAGTACCAGAAAGACCTATGGCTACACCTTC	CATSLVVSTRKTYGYTF
.	TRBV29-1	.	12	TRBJ2-5	TGCAGCGTTGATTTAGCGGAAGATACCCAGTACTTC	CSVDLAEDTQYF
TRBD1	TRBV12-3/TRBV12-4	many	15	TRBJ2-7	TGTGCCAGCAGTTCCGGGACAGGGGTTGTCTACGAGCAGTACTTC	CASSSGTGVVYEQYF
.	TRBV3-1	many	17	TRBJ1-2	TGTGCCAGCAGCGGTTCGTGCACCCTTCGAAAGACCTATGGCTACACCTTC	CASSGSCTLRKTYGYTF
.	TRBV5-4	many	14	TRBJ2-2	TGTGCCAGTCGGGGGGCGCGGGTTACCGGGGAGCTGTTTTTT	CASRGARVTGELFF
.	TRBV7-5	many	19	TRBJ1-2	.	CISVPERGHEVGKTYGYTF
.	TRBV19	many	15	TRBJ2-2	TGTGCCAGTAGTGAAGAGGGGGGACACACCGGGGAGCTGTTTTTT	CASSEEGGHTGELFF
.	TRBV4-1	few	13	TRBJ2-5	TGCGCCAGCAGCTCAACCCGTAAAGAGACCCAGTACTTC	CASSSTRKETQYF
.	TRBV6-2/TRBV6-3	many	18	TRBJ2-1	TGTGCCAGCAGTTACTCGAAATCCCGGGGGAGCTCCTACAATGAGCAGTTCTTC	CASSYSKSRGSSYNEQFF
TRBD1	TRBV20-1	many	13	TRBJ1-5	TGCAGTGCAACAGGGGGCGGCAATCAGCCCCAGCATTTT	CSATGGGNQPQHF
TRBD2	TRBV20-1	.	14	TRBJ2-1	TGCAGTGCTAGTCGGCCAAGCGGGAGTAATGAGCAGTTCTTC	CSASRPSGSNEQFF
TRBD1	TRBV10-3	many	12	TRBJ2-7	TGTGCCATCAGCCCCCCCCGGGACAGGGTTTACTTC	CAISPPRDRVYF
.	TRBV5-8	many	13	TRBJ2-7	TGTGCCAGCAGCTTGACAGGGTCTAGCGAGCAGTACTTC	CASSLTGSSEQYF
TRBD1	TRBV2	many	14	TRBJ2-7	TGTGCCAGCAGTGAATGGACAGGGACCTACGAGCAGTACTTC	CASSEWTGTYEQYF
TRBD2	TRBV20-1	.	15	TRBJ2-5	TGCAGTGCCCAAGAACCTAGCGGGAGCCAAGAGACCCAGTACTTC	CSAQEPSGSQETQYF
.	TRBV5-1	.	13	TRBJ1-1	TGCGCCAACAGCTTGGGGACGGAAACTGAAGCTTTCTTT	CANSLGTETEAFF
TRBD1	TRBV18	few	17	TRBJ1-3	TGTGCCAGCCCACCAGGCCTCAACAGGGGACGAGGAAACACCATATATTTT	CASPPGLNRGRGNTIYF
TRBD2	TRBV19	many	14	TRBJ2-2	TGTGCCACCGGACTAGCGGGAAACACCGGGGAGCTGTTTTTT	CATGLAGNTGELFF
TRBD2	TRBV5-6	many	19	TRBJ2-2	TGTGCCAGCAGCACCATCGGACTAGCGGGGACCTGGAGCACCGGGGAGCTGTTTTTT	CASSTIGLAGTWSTGELFF
.	TRBV3-2	few	15	TRBJ2-1	TGTGCCAGCAGCGGTCTAGCGGGGGTCTACAATGAGCAGTTCTTC	CASSGLAGVYNEQFF
TRBD2	TRBV5-5	.	13	TRBJ2-7	TGTACCAGCAGCGGGGGCGAGTCGTACGAGCAGTACTTC	CTSSGGESYEQYF
.	TRBV30	many	13	TRBJ1-3	TGTGCCTGGAGTGCGGGACGGCGCGGGTCCATATATTTT	CAWSAGRRGSIYF
TRBD2	TRBV5-8	few	16	TRBJ2-5	TGTGCCAGCAGCCCCGGGAGGGCCGCAAATCGAGAGACCCAGTACTTC	CASSPGRAANRETQYF
.	TRBV11-3	many	17	TRBJ1-2	TGTGCCAGCAGCGAGCTATTCGATCTCGGAAAGACCTATGGCTACACCTTC	CASSELFDLGKTYGYTF
TRBD2	TRBV6-5	few	17	TRBJ2-3	TGTGCCAGCAGCCGCCCAGAACGCGGGAGGGCCGGAGATACGCAGTATTTT	CASSRPERGRAGDTQYF
TRBD2	TRBV9	.	17	TRBJ2-1	TGTGCCAGCAGCGTGGAGATTTTGGCGGGAGGAGGTAATGAGCAGTTCTTC	CASSVEILAGGGNEQFF
.	TRBV25-1	many	17	TRBJ1-2	TGTGCCAGCAGTGAGGCGGTAGAACTGGGAAAGACCTATGGCTACACCTTC	CASSEAVELGKTYGYTF
.	TRBV6-5	many	17	TRBJ1-2	TGTGCCAGCAGTTACCGCTTGGAATGTAGAAAGACCTATGGCTACACCTTC	CASSYRLECRKTYGYTF
.	TRBV7-6	.	18	TRBJ2-6	TGTGCCAGCAGCAATGGGTCTAAGTGCCACAAAGTCGGGCCAACGTCCGCTTTC	CASSNGSKCHKVGPTSAF
.	TRBV20-1	.	16	TRBJ2-7	TGCAGTGCTAGAGATTATACTAGCCACGAAGCATACGAGCAGTACTTC	CSARDYTSHEAYEQYF
.	TRBV7-8	many	17	TRBJ1-5	TGTGCCAGCAGTCCCGGTTTCCGGGGGCAGACTAATCAGCCCCAGCATTTT	CASSPGFRGQTNQPQHF
.	TRBV10-2	.	12	TRBJ2-5	TGCGCCAGCAGTGAATTCGGAGAGACCCAGTACTTC	CASSEFGETQYF
TRBD2	TRBV6-6	.	14	TRBJ2-1	TGTGCCAGCAGTTACACTAGCGGGATCAATGAGCAGTTCTTC	CASSYTSGINEQFF
.	TRBV24-1	many	17	TRBJ1-2	TGTGCCACCAGTATAACTATTAGTACCAGAAAGACCTATGGCTACACCTTC	CATSITISTRKTYGYTF
TRBD2	TRBV6-2/TRBV6-3	many	16	TRBJ2-2	TGTGCCAGCAGTTACAGCGGGGGGCCTCATGAGGGGGAGCTGTTTTTT	CASSYSGGPHEGELFF
.	TRBV5-3	many	16	TRBJ1-2	TGTGCCAGAAGAACCGCAGTGGTGAGAAAGACCTATGGCTACACCTTC	CARRTAVVRKTYGYTF
.	TRBV5-6	many	13	TRBJ1-3	TGTGCCAGCAGCGCGGTCTCTGGAAACACCATATATTTT	CASSAVSGNTIYF
.	TRBV5-4	.	15	TRBJ1-1	TGTGCCAGCAAGCTTGGGTCAGGACTCAACACTGAAGCTTTCTTT	CASKLGSGLNTEAFF
TRBD1	TRBV4-3	many	14	TRBJ1-2	TGCGCCAGCAGCCTTCGACAGGGGGACTATGGCTACACCTTC	CASSLRQGDYGYTF
.	TRBV28	many	15	TRBJ1-5	TGTGCCAGCAGTTTACCCGATAGCTCGGGGGAGCCCCAGCATTTT	CASSLPDSSGEPQHF
.	TRBV12-3/TRBV12-4	many	12	TRBJ2-5	TGTGCCAGCAGCGATACAGGGTTGTCCCAGTACTTC	CASSDTGLSQYF
.	TRBV30	many	14	TRBJ1-5	TGTGCCTGGAGTGGGGGGGAAGGCAATCAGCCCCAGCATTTT	CAWSGGEGNQPQHF
.	TRBV7-1	few	17	TRBJ1-2	TGTGCCAGCAGCTGGATACGTCACGAGGGAAAGACCTATGGCTACACCTTC	CASSWIRHEGKTYGYTF
.	TRBV27	many	13	TRBJ1-1	TGTGCCAGCAGTTTCGGACGGGGCACTGAAGCTTTCTTT	CASSFGRGTEAFF
.	TRBV9	.	15	TRBJ2-7	TGTGCCAGCAGCGTACTCTCCGGGGCAGGCTACGAGCAGTACTTC	CASSVLSGAGYEQYF
TRBD2	TRBV18	many	14	TRBJ2-7	TGTGCCAGCTCACCATCCGGGACTATGGGCGAGCAGTACTTC	CASSPSGTMGEQYF
.	TRBV6-4	few	14	TRBJ2-3	TGTGCCAGCAGTGCAGGGGGAGGGACAGATACGCAGTATTTT	CASSAGGGTDTQYF
TRBD1	TRBV7-2	many	14	TRBJ1-1	TGTGCCAGCAGTCGACAGGGCGGGGACACTGAAGCTTTCTTT	CASSRQGGDTEAFF
.	TRBV30	.	16	TRBJ1-2	TGTGCCTGGCAAGAAAGGCGTTATAGAAAGACCTATGGCTACACCTTC	CAWQERRYRKTYGYTF